These 31 T cell receptor beta chains were all obtained from the same sample, sequenced in a study of cytomegalovirus exposure and HLA in healthy donors. The PCR was carried out with 60 Vbeta primers and 13 Jbeta primers. Clones were sequenced by immunoSEQ multiplex PCR, and TCRdb holds only the in-frame ones, with some missing. The table has some 140,000 clones, about 85% seen once. Input material: PBMCs. The source of these receptors is a female donor in good health and CMV-seronegative.

The sample holds one count of this clone. This chain links TRBV15 with TRBJ2-7, with 8 bases aligning to TRBD1. CDR3 length: 14 amino acids. The junction had 4 bases not matched to a gene; V was cut back by 4 bases and J by 2 bases. Germline V lookup: CDR1 LNHNV, CDR2 YYDKDF (reference sequence). CDR3 region: CATSTDRDAYEQYF. The CDR3 DNA follows: TGTGCCACCAGCACGGACAGGGACGCCTACGAGCAGTACTTC.

This chain uses TRBV7-2 with TRBJ2-1; 9 nucleotides agree with TRBD2. With 5 bases clipped from V and 10 bases from J, the junction kept 15 bases outside the gene matches. CDR3 length: 16 amino acids. The V gene's germline CDR1 is SGHTA and CDR2 FQGNSA. The CDR3 reads CASSPPGGRALREQFF. The CDR3, as DNA: TGTGCCAGCAGCCCCCCCGGCGGGAGGGCACTTCGGGAGCAGTTCTTC.

Note on this clone: An end of the junction differs from the germline gene, which may be a read error. The chain joins TRBV7-7 to TRBJ2-6; TRBD1 agrees at 8 bases. This CDR3 has 17 residues. In germline, CDR1 is SSHAT, CDR2 FNYEAQ (reference sequence). The CDR3 here is CASSPGTGISGANVLTF. The CDR3, as DNA: TGTGCTAGCAGCCCCGGGACAGGCATCTCTGGGGCCAACGTCCTGACTTTC.

This chain joins TRBV30 and TRBJ1-2; no firm D call. The germline gives CDR1 GTSNPN, CDR2 SVGIG (reference sequence). V was clipped by 8 bases and J by 5 bases, with 12 bases between them. CDR3 length: 11 amino acids. The CDR3 DNA is TGTGCCGCCGGTACCGCGTATGGCTACACCTTC. Its translation is CAAGTAYGYTF.

CDR3 loop: CASSVAPGGYGYTF. As DNA, the CDR3 is TGTGCCAGCAGCGTAGCTCCAGGGGGCTATGGCTACACCTTC. The chain carries TRBV9 and TRBJ1-2, with 7 bases fitting TRBD1. J was trimmed by 4 bases and V by 0 bases; bases with no gene match: 3. This CDR3 spans 14 amino acids. Germline-derived CDR1 and CDR2 are SGDLS and YYNGEE.

This clone occurred once. This chain uses TRBV7-2 with TRBJ1-2, with D unclear. In germline, CDR1 is SGHTA, CDR2 FQGNSA. The CDR3 extends over 13 amino acids. Trimming removed 1 base from V and 2 bases from J, with 5 bases in between. For the CDR3, the DNA is TGTGCCAGCAGCTTAGGTCAAAACTATGGCTACACCTTC. This translates into CASSLGQNYGYTF.

The V call is TRBV7-9, the J call TRBJ1-3; D is unclear. V was pared by 5 bases and J by 9 bases, with 8 bases between. The V gene's germline CDR1 is SEHNR and CDR2 FQNEAQ (reference sequence). The CDR3 has 11 residues. The DNA of the CDR3 is TGTGCCAGCAGCGCCGGGGTCACCATATATTTT. Amino acids: CASSAGVTIYF.

V and J are TRBV29-1 and TRBJ2-5, with a weak D call TRBD2 (5 bases). There are 13 residues in the CDR3. V was cut by 3 bases and J by 7 bases, with 15 bases left in between. The germline V gene has CDR1 SQVTM and CDR2 ANQGSEA. This chain's CDR3 is CSVDRGGEGTQYF. CDR3 sequence (DNA): TGCAGCGTTGATCGAGGAGGAGAAGGGACCCAGTACTTC.

With regard to this clone: Other DNA sequences from this sample encode an identical CDR3 as well. The chain recombines TRBV7-9 with TRBJ1-2; D gene uncertain. Germline assignment: CDR1 SEHNR and CDR2 FQNEAQ (reference sequence). CDR3 length: 11 residues. The ends were cut back, 6 bases at V and 8 bases at J, with 10 bases in the middle. CDR3 nucleotides: TGTGCCAGCAGTCCGTCTGAGGGCTACACCTTC. It codes for CASSPSEGYTF.

This chain uses TRBV7-2 with TRBJ2-3; 13 bases fit TRBD2. This CDR3 spans 16 amino acids. V shed 5 bases and J 3 bases; nucleotides not matched to a gene: 5. Germline V gene sequence: CDR1 SGHTA, CDR2 FQGNSA. CDR3: CASSTTSGGGTDTQYF. The CDR3, as DNA: TGTGCCAGCAGCACCACTAGCGGGGGGGGTACAGATACGCAGTATTTT. The whole variable domain, remainder taken from reference TRBV7-2 and TRBJ2-3, is GAGVSQSPSNKVTEKGKDVELRCDPISGHTALYWYRQSLGQGLEFLIYFQGNSAPDKSGLPSDRFSAERTGGSVSTLTIQRTQQEDSAVYLCASSTTSGGGTDTQYFGPGTRLTVL.

About this clone: One end of the junction fails to match germline, which may point to a read error. This rearrangement joins TRBV2 to TRBJ2-7, with a weak D call TRBD2 (5 bases). The CDR3 length is 14 residues. In germline, CDR1 is SNHLY, CDR2 FYNNEI. This chain's CDR3 is CASTERGRGSEQYF. The CDR3 nucleotides are TGTGCCAGCACTGAACGAGGGAGAGGTAGCGAGCAGTACTTC.

V is TRBV5-4 and J is TRBJ2-3, with TRBD2 matching 11 bases. Germline loops: CDR1 SGHNT, CDR2 YYREEE (reference sequence). This CDR3 has 16 residues. With V trimmed by 4 bases and J by 5 bases, 9 bases remained unmatched. The CDR3 coding sequence is TGTGCCAGCAGCCGAAGACTAGCGGGAATTGTAGATACGCAGTATTTT. Residues: CASSRRLAGIVDTQYF.

The chain links TRBV5-6 to TRBJ1-5; 7 bases are a match to TRBD1. Germline lookup yields CDR1 SGHDT and CDR2 YYEEEE. The V and J ends lost 2 bases and 5 bases, in that order; junction bases with no gene match: 7. The CDR3 consists of 15 residues. CDR3 loop: CASSFGAGGDQPQHF. CDR3 DNA sequence: TGTGCCAGCAGCTTTGGAGCAGGGGGTGATCAGCCCCAGCATTTT.

This chain's CDR3 is CASSPGQLDNQPQHF. The CDR3 DNA reads as TGTGCCAGTAGTCCGGGACAACTGGACAATCAGCCCCAGCATTTT. The chain employs TRBV19 and TRBJ1-5, with D maybe TRBD1 (6 bases). The CDR3 has 15 residues. Trimming cost V 5 bases and J 3 bases, with 14 bases left between them. Germline V lookup: CDR1 LNHDA, CDR2 SQIVND (reference sequence).

The chain recombines TRBV5-4 with TRBJ2-1; 7 bases fit TRBD1. Trimming at V came to 4 bases and at J to 1 base, leaving 2 bases not matched to a gene. Germline values: CDR1 SGHNT, CDR2 YYREEE (reference sequence). This CDR3 spans 14 amino acids. DNA of the CDR3: TGTGCCAGCAGCCGGGACAGTTCCTACAATGAGCAGTTCTTC. Its translation: CASSRDSSYNEQFF.

The rearrangement joins TRBV10-3 to TRBJ2-2; 8 bases line up with TRBD1. Unmatched junction bases numbered 7, after V lost 0 bases and J lost 1 base. This CDR3 contains 18 residues. Germline V CDR1 and CDR2: ENHRY, SYGVKD. The CDR3 is CAISESRVGTGNTGELFF. CDR3 nucleotides: TGTGCCATCAGTGAGTCGAGAGTCGGGACAGGGAACACCGGGGAGCTGTTTTTT.

CDR3 in amino acids: CASSSNLADTQYF. CDR3 sequence (DNA): TGTGCCAGCAGCTCGAACCTAGCGGATACGCAGTATTTT. The chain links TRBV7-2 to TRBJ2-3, with D possibly matching TRBD2 (6 bases). This CDR3 has 13 residues. The V end lost 4 bases, the J end lost 6 bases, and 11 bases lay between the germline ends. Germline CDR1 reads SGHTA; CDR2 reads FQGNSA.

This chain links TRBV6-1 with TRBJ2-6, with a possible D match to TRBD1 (5 bases). The V end was cut by 7 bases, the J end by 1 base, with 8 bases between. The CDR3 extends over 14 amino acids. Germline CDR1 is MNHNS and CDR2 is SASEGT. CDR3 DNA: TGTGCCAGCAACCCAGGGTCTGGGGCCAACGTCCTGACTTTC. This sequence encodes CASNPGSGANVLTF.

The chain links TRBV12-5 to TRBJ1-5; 8 bases agree with TRBD1. Germline CDR1 and CDR2: LGHNT and FRNRAP. This CDR3 is built from 16 residues. Trimming took 2 bases from V and 2 from J; bases not matched to a gene: 5. Here the CDR3 DNA reads TGTGCTAGTGGTTTGACACAGACAGGGGGCAATCAGCCCCAGCATTTT. Amino acids: CASGLTQTGGNQPQHF.

The chain has TRBV9 and TRBJ1-3, with unresolved D. CDR3 length equals 16 residues. Germline loops: CDR1 SGDLS, CDR2 YYNGEE. V was cut by 0 bases and J by 4 bases, with 14 bases left in between. CDR3 amino acids: CASSVDHASTGNTIYF. The CDR3 DNA follows: TGTGCCAGCAGCGTAGATCACGCCTCGACAGGAAACACCATATATTTT.

V is TRBV6-5 and J is TRBJ2-3, with TRBD1 matching 9 bases. The CDR3 is made up of 15 amino acids. Germline trimming cut 6 bases from V and 3 bases from J; bases unmatched to any gene: 7. Germline V gene sequence: CDR1 MNHEY, CDR2 SVGAGI. CDR3: CASSPTGTGTDTQYF. The CDR3 coding sequence is TGTGCCAGCAGCCCGACCGGGACAGGGACAGATACGCAGTATTTT.

The chain joins TRBV6-5 to TRBJ1-2; weak D call: TRBD1 (6 bases). CDR1 is MNHEY, CDR2 SVGAGI, per germline. This CDR3 has 13 residues. V was trimmed by 5 bases and J by 8 bases, leaving 15 bases between them. This CDR3 is CASSVAGEGGYTF. CDR3 nucleotide sequence: TGTGCCAGCAGTGTGGCAGGGGAAGGCGGCTACACCTTC.

Concerning this clone itself: Distinct nucleotide sequences in the sample also encode this CDR3. This chain joins TRBV2 and TRBJ2-7, with D uncertain. In germline, CDR1 is SNHLY, CDR2 FYNNEI. The CDR3 has 13 residues. Between the trimmed V and J ends, which lost 6 bases and 3 bases, there was a span of 12 bases. The CDR3 reads CASSVEHIYEQYF. CDR3 DNA: TGTGCCAGCAGCGTTGAACATATCTACGAGCAGTACTTC. The full variable domain, rest sourced from reference TRBV2 and TRBJ2-7, is EPEVTQTPSHQVTQMGQEVILRCVPISNHLYFYWYRQILGQKVEFLVSFYNNEISEKSEIFDDQFSVERPDGSNFTLKIRSTKLEDSAMYFCASSVEHIYEQYFGPGTRLTVT.

The chain is built from TRBV21-1 and TRBJ2-2; TRBD1 was called by the table and not checked on the DNA. TRBV21-1 is a listed pseudogene. CDR3 length: 15 residues. The CDR3 is CASSSDRGLTGELFF. The CDR3 coding sequence is TGTGCCAGCAGCTCGGACAGGGGGCTTACCGGGGAGCTGTTTTTT.

The rearrangement links TRBV4-3 to TRBJ1-6; TRBD1 matches 8 bases. Germline CDR1 reads LGHNA; CDR2 reads YSLEER. This CDR3 spans 14 amino acids. V trimming: 3 bases; J trimming: 9 bases; junction bases outside the gene matches: 4. The CDR3 nucleotides are TGCGCCAGCAGCCATGGACAGGGAGCTTCACCCCTCCACTTT. Translation: CASSHGQGASPLHF.

This rearrangement joins TRBV9 to TRBJ2-3, with D tentatively TRBD2 (6 bases). This CDR3 has 16 amino acids. With 4 bases removed from V and 0 bases from J, the gap between germline ends came to 15 bases. Germline V gene sequence: CDR1 SGDLS, CDR2 YYNGEE. The CDR3: CASSNAGTPSTDTQYF. In nucleotides, the CDR3 is TGTGCCAGCAGCAACGCAGGGACTCCTAGCACAGATACGCAGTATTTT.

V is TRBV25-1 and J is TRBJ2-5, with TRBD1 as a possible D gene (6 bases). The germline gives CDR1 MGHDK, CDR2 SYGVNS. V shed 9 bases and J shed 0 bases, with 11 bases lying between them. This CDR3 is 13 amino acids long. The CDR3 coding sequence is TGTGCCAGTGGACAGTTGTACCAAGAGACCCAGTACTTC. It specifies CASGQLYQETQYF.

The chain is built from TRBV6-6 and TRBJ1-1, with 9 positions matching TRBD1. The CDR3 is 15 residues long. Trimming removed 6 bases from V and 1 base from J; junction bases left unmatched: 6. Germline V gene sequence: CDR1 MNHNY, CDR2 SVGAGI (reference sequence). The CDR3 spells CASSLPGQGNTEAFF. CDR3 in DNA: TGTGCCAGCAGCTTACCGGGACAGGGGAACACTGAAGCTTTCTTT.

V gene TRBV19 combines with J gene TRBJ2-7; 8 bases are a match to TRBD1. V lost 6 bases, J lost 6 bases, and 7 bases stayed unmatched. The CDR3 has 13 amino acids. Germline CDR1 is LNHDA and CDR2 is SQIVND (reference sequence). In DNA form, the CDR3 reads TGTGCCAGTAGCCACTCGACAGGGGTCGAGCAGTACTTC. It translates to CASSHSTGVEQYF.

The chain couples TRBV19 to TRBJ2-6; unclear D gene. Germline-derived CDR1 and CDR2 are LNHDA and SQIVND (reference sequence). CDR3 size: 13 residues. V lost 9 bases to trimming and J lost 0 bases, with 6 bases between them. The CDR3 reads CASRTSGANVLTF. DNA of the CDR3: TGTGCCAGCAGAACCTCTGGGGCCAACGTCCTGACTTTC.

This chain connects TRBV30 to TRBJ2-3; a weak D match, TRBD2 (7 bases). CDR3 length: 15 residues. Germline CDR1 reads GTSNPN; CDR2 reads SVGIG (reference sequence). V was pared by 3 bases and J by 3 bases, with 16 bases between. CDR3 nucleotides: TGTGCCTGGAGGAGAGGGGGAGGGGGGACAGATACGCAGTATTTT. Translated, it gives CAWRRGGGGTDTQYF.